Below are 8 T cell receptor beta chains sequenced from a single sample in a study of early T cells in non-severe SARS-CoV-2 infection. Using its own MiXCR run on the 5' RACE reads, TCRdb lists one record per CDR3 protein. This repertoire shows around 82,000 distinct CDR3 sequences, 10% to 12% found once; its top ten account for approximately 4.5%. Specimen: whole blood. These receptors were collected from an adult who was a healthcare worker with PCR-confirmed SARS-CoV-2 infection or an uninfected control (not recorded which).

In this sample, this clonotype turned up many times. The rearrangement uses TRBV3-1 and TRBJ1-3, with TRBD1 identical over 11 bases. Germline loops: CDR1 LGHDT, CDR2 YNNKEL (reference sequence). The CDR3 runs 14 residues. Trimming took 6 bases from V and 7 from J; bases not matched to a gene: 5. CDR3 residues: CASRPGQGANTIYF. The DNA for the CDR3 is TGTGCCAGCAGACCCGGACAGGGGGCGAACACCATATATTTT.

The V and J genes are TRBV5-1 and TRBJ2-7; either TRBD1 or TRBD2 may fit D (5 bases each). The V and J ends lost 4 bases and 3 bases respectively, with 11 bases between them. The CDR3 has 13 residues. From germline, CDR1 is SGHRS and CDR2 YFSETQ. CDR3 sequence: CASSPGPHYEQYF. The CDR3 bases are TGCGCCAGCAGCCCGGGACCTCACTACGAGCAGTACTTC.

This clonotype was observed a few times. The V call is TRBV3-1, the J call TRBJ1-4, with unresolved D. Trimming left V 0 bases short and J 7 bases short, with 15 bases between. The CDR3 runs 16 residues. Germline-derived CDR1 and CDR2 are LGHDT and YNNKEL (reference sequence). For the CDR3, the DNA is TGTGCCAGCAGCCAAGATCTAGGGTTGGAAGGTGAAAAACTGTTTTTT. Translating it yields CASSQDLGLEGEKLFF.

The chain recombines TRBV12-3 or TRBV12-4 with TRBJ2-1; tentative D call: TRBD2 (6 bases). The length of the CDR3 is 17 residues. V was pared by 6 bases and J by 0 bases, with 18 bases between. The CDR3 reads CASSSGGGGFSYNEQFF. DNA of the CDR3: TGTGCCAGCAGCTCCGGGGGAGGCGGATTCTCCTACAATGAGCAGTTCTTC.

Of note for this clonotype: One base away lies a much larger clone, so this may be a sequencing read error. The chain links TRBV5-1 to TRBJ2-5, with 13 bases identical to TRBD2. The CDR3 length is 18 residues. CDR1 SGHRS and CDR2 YFSETQ come from the germline V gene. CDR3 nucleotide sequence: TGCACCAGCAGCTTGGCCAGCACTAGCGGGGGGGCCCAAGAGACCCAGTACTTC. Its protein product is CTSSLASTSGGAQETQYF.

This clonotype was counted many times. CDR3 loop: CSASPVPGTGLDNEQFF. The DNA for the CDR3 is TGCAGTGCTAGCCCTGTCCCTGGGACAGGCCTCGACAATGAGCAGTTCTTC. The chain is built from TRBV20-1 and TRBJ2-1, with TRBD1 matching over 8 bases. CDR1 DFQATT and CDR2 SNEGSKA come from the germline V gene (reference sequence). The CDR3 length is 17 residues. The J segment lost 5 bases and the V segment lost 3 bases, leaving 15 bases of the junction unmatched.

The chain employs TRBV6-5 and TRBJ1-5; D unclear. Germline assignment: CDR1 MNHEY and CDR2 SVGAGI. This CDR3 is built from 14 residues. The V and J ends lost 5 bases and 5 bases respectively, with 13 bases between them. For the CDR3, the DNA is TGTGCCAGCAGTCCCCTGTGGGAGTATCAGCCCCAGCATTTT. Encoded protein: CASSPLWEYQPQHF.

This clonotype was observed a handful of times. This chain joins TRBV20-1 and TRBJ2-2, with TRBD1 identical over 8 bases. V lost 5 bases to trimming and J lost 6 bases; unmatched junction nucleotides: 14. CDR3 length: 16 amino acids. Germline values: CDR1 DFQATT, CDR2 SNEGSKA (reference sequence). CDR3 sequence reads: CSAPKPGTGISGELFF. CDR3 nucleotide sequence: TGCAGTGCTCCGAAACCCGGGACAGGAATTTCCGGGGAGCTGTTTTTT.